This T cell receptor (beta chain) is drawn from a study of molecular identifiers for immune sequencing clone quantification. This clonotype has a single count. TCRdb redid the calling of the PCR reads with MiXCR, one entry per CDR3 protein. The sample lists some 680,000 distinct CDR3 sequences; 25% were seen once. Germline CDR1 and CDR2: SEHNR and FQNEAQ (reference sequence). CDR3 size: 15 residues. V was pared by 8 bases and J by 3 bases, with 20 bases between. This chain joins TRBV7-9 and TRBJ2-7; the D gene is possibly TRBD1 (7 bases). Sequencing used naive CD8+ T cells from blood, with Jurkat cell RNA spiked in. Subset defined: FACS-sorted CD8+CD4-CCR7+CD45RA+ naive T cells. The TCR originated in a human donor in good health. Some libraries in this study had Jurkat cell RNA spiked in. In DNA, the CDR3 is TGTGCCAGCCGCCTCCCAGGGGGGCCTAACTACGAGCAGTACTTC. Its protein is CASRLPGGPNYEQYF.